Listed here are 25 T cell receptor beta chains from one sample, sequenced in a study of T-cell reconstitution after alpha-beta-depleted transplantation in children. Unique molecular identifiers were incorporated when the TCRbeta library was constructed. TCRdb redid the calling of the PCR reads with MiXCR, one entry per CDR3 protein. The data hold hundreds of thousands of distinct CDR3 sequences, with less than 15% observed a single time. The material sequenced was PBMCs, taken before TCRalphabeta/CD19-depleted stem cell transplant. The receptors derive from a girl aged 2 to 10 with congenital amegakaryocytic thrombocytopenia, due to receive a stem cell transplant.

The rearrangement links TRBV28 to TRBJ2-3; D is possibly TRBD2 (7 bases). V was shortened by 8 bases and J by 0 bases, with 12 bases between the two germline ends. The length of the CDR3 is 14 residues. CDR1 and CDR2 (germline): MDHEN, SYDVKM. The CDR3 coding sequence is TGTGCCAGCCTAGAGGGGGGGAGCACAGATACGCAGTATTTT. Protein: CASLEGGSTDTQYF.

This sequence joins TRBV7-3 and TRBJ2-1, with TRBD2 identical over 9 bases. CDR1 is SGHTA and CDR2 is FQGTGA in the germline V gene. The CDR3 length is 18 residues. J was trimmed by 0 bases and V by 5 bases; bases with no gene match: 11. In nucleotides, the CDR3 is TGTGCCAGCAGCCGGCTAGCGGGGTATTCGAGCTCCTACAATGAGCAGTTCTTC. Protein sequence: CASSRLAGYSSSYNEQFF.

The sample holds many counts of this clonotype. CDR3 DNA: TGTGCCAGCAGTCCCGAGGCAGTTGGGGGGGAGCAGTACTTC. This codes for CASSPEAVGGEQYF. The chain couples TRBV6-1 to TRBJ2-7; TRBD2 is a possible D gene (6 bases). Germline-derived CDR1 and CDR2 are MNHNS and SASEGT. V lost 5 bases and J lost 7, with 18 bases in between. This CDR3 has 14 residues.

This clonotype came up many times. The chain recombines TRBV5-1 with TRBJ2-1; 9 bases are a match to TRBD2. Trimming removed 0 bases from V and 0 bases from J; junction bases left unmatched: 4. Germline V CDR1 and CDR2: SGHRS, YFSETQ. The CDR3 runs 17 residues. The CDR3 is CASSLAGTSRSYNEQFF. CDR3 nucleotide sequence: TGCGCCAGCAGCTTGGCCGGGACTAGCCGCTCCTACAATGAGCAGTTCTTC.

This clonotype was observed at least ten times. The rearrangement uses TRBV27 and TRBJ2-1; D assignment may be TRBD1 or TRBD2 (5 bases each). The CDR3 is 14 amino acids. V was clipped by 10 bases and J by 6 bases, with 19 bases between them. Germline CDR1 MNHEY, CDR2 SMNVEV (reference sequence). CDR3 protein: CATALGAEVNEQFF. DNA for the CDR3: TGTGCCACCGCCCTCGGGGCGGAAGTCAATGAGCAGTTCTTC.

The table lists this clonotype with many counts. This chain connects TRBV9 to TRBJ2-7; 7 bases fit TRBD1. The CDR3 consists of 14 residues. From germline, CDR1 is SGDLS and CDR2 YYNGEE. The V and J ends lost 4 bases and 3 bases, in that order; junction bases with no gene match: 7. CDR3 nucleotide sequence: TGTGCCAGCAGCCCGACAGGGTTTGGCTACGAGCAGTACTTC. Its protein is CASSPTGFGYEQYF.

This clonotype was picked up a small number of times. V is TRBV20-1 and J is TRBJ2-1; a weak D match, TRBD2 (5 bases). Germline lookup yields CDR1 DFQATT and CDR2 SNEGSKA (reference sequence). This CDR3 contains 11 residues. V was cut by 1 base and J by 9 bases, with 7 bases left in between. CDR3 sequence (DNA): TGCAGTGCTAGAGCGGCGGGTGAGCAGTTCTTC. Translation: CSARAAGEQFF.

The CDR3 loop reads CASSRTSGTGDVEQYF. CDR3 sequence (DNA): TGCGCCAGCAGCAGAACCTCCGGGACAGGGGACGTCGAGCAGTACTTC. The genes are TRBV5-1 and TRBJ2-7; 10 bases are shared with TRBD1. This CDR3 comprises 16 residues. CDR1 and CDR2 from the germline V gene are SGHRS and YFSETQ. Trimming at V came to 4 bases and at J to 6 bases, leaving 13 bases not matched to a gene.

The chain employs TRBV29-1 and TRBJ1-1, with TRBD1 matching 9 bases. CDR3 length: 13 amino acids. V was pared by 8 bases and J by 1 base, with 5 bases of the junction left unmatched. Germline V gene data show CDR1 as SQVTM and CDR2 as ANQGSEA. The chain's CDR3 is CSIEGQGNTEAFF. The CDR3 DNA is TGCAGCATCGAGGGACAGGGGAACACTGAAGCTTTCTTT. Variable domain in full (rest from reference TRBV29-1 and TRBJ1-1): SAVISQKPSRDICQRGTSLTIQCQVDSQVTMMFWYRQQPGQSLTLIATANQGSEATYESGFVIDKFPISRPNLTFSTLTVSNMSPEDSSIYLCSIEGQGNTEAFFGQGTRLTVV.

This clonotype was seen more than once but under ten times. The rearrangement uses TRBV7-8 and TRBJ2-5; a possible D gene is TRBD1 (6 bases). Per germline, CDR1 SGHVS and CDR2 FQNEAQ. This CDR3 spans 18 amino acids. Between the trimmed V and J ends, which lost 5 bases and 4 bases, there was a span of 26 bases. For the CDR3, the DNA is TGTGCCAGCAGCCCCCTCGTCCCGTTATGGGGGCGGATAGAGACCCAGTACTTC. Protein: CASSPLVPLWGRIETQYF.

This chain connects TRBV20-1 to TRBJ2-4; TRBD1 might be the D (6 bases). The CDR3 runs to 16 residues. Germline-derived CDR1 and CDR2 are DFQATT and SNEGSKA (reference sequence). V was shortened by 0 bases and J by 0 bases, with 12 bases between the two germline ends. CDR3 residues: CSARDIGTSAKNIQYF. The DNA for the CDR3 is TGCAGTGCTAGAGATATAGGGACATCAGCCAAAAACATTCAGTACTTC.

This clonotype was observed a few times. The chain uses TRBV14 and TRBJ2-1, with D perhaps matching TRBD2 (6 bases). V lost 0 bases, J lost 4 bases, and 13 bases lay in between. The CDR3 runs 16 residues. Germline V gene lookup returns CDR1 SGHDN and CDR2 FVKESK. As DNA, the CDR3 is TGTGCCAGCAGCCAAGATCGGAGGGGCCCATACAATGAGCAGTTCTTC. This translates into CASSQDRRGPYNEQFF.

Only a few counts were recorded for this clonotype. The chain's CDR3 is CASSESPGWETQYF. The CDR3 bases are TGTGCCAGCAGCGAAAGTCCCGGGTGGGAGACCCAGTACTTC. The rearrangement links TRBV28 to TRBJ2-5; D gene unclear. The CDR3 runs 14 residues. CDR1 is MDHEN and CDR2 is SYDVKM in the germline V gene. V was pared by 6 bases and J by 5 bases, with 16 bases between.

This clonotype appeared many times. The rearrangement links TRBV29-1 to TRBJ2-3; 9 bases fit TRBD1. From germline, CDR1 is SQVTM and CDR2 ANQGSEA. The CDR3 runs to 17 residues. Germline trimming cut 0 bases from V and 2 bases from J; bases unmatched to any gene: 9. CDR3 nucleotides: TGCAGCGTTGAAGATCGACAGGGGGAGTGGGTCACAGATACGCAGTATTTT. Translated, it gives CSVEDRQGEWVTDTQYF.

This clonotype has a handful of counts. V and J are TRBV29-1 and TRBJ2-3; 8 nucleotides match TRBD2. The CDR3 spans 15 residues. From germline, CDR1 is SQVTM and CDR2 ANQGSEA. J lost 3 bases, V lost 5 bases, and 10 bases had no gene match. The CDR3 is CSVHVGRAWTDTQYF. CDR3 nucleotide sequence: TGCAGCGTTCACGTCGGGAGGGCCTGGACAGATACGCAGTATTTT.

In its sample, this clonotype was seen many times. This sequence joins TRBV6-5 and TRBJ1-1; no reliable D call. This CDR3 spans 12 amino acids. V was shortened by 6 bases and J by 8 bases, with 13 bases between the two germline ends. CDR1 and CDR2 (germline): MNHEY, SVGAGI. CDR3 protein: CASRTGREEAFF. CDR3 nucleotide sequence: TGTGCCAGCAGAACCGGACGGGAGGAAGCTTTCTTT.

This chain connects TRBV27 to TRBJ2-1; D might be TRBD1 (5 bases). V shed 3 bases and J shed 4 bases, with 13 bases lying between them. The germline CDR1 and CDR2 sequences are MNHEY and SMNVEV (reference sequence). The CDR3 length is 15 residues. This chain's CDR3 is CASSLGLPGYNEQFF. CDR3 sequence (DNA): TGTGCCAGCAGTTTGGGGCTGCCCGGGTACAATGAGCAGTTCTTC.

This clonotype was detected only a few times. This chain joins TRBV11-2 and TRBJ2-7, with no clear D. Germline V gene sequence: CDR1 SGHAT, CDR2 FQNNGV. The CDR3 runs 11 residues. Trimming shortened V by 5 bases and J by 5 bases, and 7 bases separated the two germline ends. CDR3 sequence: CASSRQDEQYF. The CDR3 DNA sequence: TGTGCCAGCAGCCGACAAGACGAGCAGTACTTC.

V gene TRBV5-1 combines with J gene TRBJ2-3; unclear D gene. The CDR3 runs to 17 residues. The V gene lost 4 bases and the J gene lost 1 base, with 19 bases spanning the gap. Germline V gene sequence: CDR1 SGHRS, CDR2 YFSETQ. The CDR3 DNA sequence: TGCGCCAGCAGCCCAGATTATACCGCAGGTGGCACAGATACGCAGTATTTT. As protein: CASSPDYTAGGTDTQYF.

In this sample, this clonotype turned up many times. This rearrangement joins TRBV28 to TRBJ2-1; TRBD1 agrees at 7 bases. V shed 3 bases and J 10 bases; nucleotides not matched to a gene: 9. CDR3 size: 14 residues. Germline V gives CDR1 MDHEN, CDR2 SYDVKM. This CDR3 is CASSFSQGPSEQFF. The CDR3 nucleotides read TGTGCCAGCAGTTTTTCACAGGGGCCTAGCGAGCAGTTCTTC.

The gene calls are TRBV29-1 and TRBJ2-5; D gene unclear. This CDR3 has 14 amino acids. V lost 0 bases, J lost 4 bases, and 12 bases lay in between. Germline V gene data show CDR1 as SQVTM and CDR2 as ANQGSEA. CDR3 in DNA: TGCAGCGTTGAAGATGGCAGCGAAACAGAGACCCAGTACTTC. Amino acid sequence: CSVEDGSETETQYF.

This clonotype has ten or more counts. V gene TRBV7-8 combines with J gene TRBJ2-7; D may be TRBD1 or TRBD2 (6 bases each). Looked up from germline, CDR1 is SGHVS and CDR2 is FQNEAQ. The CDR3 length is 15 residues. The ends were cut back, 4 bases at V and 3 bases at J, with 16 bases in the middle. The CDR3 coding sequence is TGTGCCAGCAGCTCGGAGGGGGGAGGAAGCTACGAGCAGTACTTC. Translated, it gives CASSSEGGGSYEQYF.

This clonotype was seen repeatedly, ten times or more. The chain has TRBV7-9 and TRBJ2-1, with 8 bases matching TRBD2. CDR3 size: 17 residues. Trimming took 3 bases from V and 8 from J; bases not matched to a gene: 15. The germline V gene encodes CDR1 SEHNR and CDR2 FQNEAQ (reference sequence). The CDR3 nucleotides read TGTGCCAGCAGCTTTAAGGGGAATAGCGGGACTGGGGATGAGCAGTTCTTC. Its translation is CASSFKGNSGTGDEQFF.

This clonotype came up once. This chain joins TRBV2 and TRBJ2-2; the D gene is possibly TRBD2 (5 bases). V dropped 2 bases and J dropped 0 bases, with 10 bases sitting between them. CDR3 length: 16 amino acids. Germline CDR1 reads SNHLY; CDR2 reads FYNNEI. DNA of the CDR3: TGTGCCAGCAGTGAATTTCGAGGGACGAACACCGGGGAGCTGTTTTTT. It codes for CASSEFRGTNTGELFF.

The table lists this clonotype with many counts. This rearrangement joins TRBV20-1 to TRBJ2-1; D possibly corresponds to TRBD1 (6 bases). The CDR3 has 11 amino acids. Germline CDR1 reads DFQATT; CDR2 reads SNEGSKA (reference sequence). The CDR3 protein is CRQGRGNEQFF. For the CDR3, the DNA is TGCAGGCAGGGGAGAGGCAATGAGCAGTTCTTC.